These 25 T cell receptor beta chains originate from one sample sequenced in a study of Graves' ophthalmopathy and Graves' hyperthyroidism. Using RNA transcripts, the TCR beta CDR3 regions were amplified. First-round RT-PCR with HTBI primers preceded a second-round multiplex PCR. TCRdb passed the multiplex PCR reads through MiXCR, listing each CDR3 protein once. The sample has about 700,000 distinct CDR3 sequences, approximately 40% seen once; the top ten hold approximately 43%. Sequenced sample: peripheral blood. Receptor source: an adult man with Graves' ophthalmopathy.

The table lists this clonotype with a few counts. The chain has TRBV19 and TRBJ2-7, with D maybe TRBD2 (5 bases). The CDR3 is 13 residues long. The V end was cut by 1 base, the J end by 5 bases, with 9 bases between. Germline V gives CDR1 LNHDA, CDR2 SQIVND (reference sequence). The chain's CDR3 is CASSIVEGDEQYF. CDR3 nucleotide sequence: TGTGCCAGTAGTATAGTCGAGGGCGACGAGCAGTACTTC.

This rearrangement joins TRBV10-3 to TRBJ1-1; 8 bases fit TRBD1. Per germline, CDR1 ENHRY and CDR2 SYGVKD. This CDR3 comprises 15 residues. The ends lost 6 bases at V and 4 bases at J; junction bases unmatched: 10. The CDR3 loop reads CAIRAGTGESTEAFF. The DNA of the CDR3 is TGTGCCATCAGGGCCGGGACAGGCGAAAGCACTGAAGCTTTCTTT.

This clonotype appeared many times. The chain couples TRBV7-9 to TRBJ1-5; D is uncertain. The V gene's germline CDR1 is SEHNR and CDR2 FQNEAQ (reference sequence). The CDR3 extends over 14 amino acids. V lost 0 bases to trimming and J lost 2 bases, with 5 bases between them. CDR3 nucleotides: TGTGCCAGCAGCTTAGCTAACGGCAATCAGCCCCAGCATTTT. This translates into CASSLANGNQPQHF.

In this sample, this clonotype turned up many times. The chain couples TRBV7-9 to TRBJ1-4, with D unresolved. The CDR3 has 15 amino acids. V lost 5 bases to trimming and J lost 4 bases, with 14 bases between them. CDR1 and CDR2 from the germline V gene are SEHNR and FQNEAQ (reference sequence). CDR3: CASSPRRTFNEKLFF. CDR3 coding DNA: TGTGCCAGCAGCCCGAGACGGACCTTTAATGAAAAACTGTTTTTT.

This clonotype has only a few counts. This chain uses TRBV29-1 with TRBJ2-2, with 7 bases aligning to TRBD2. The CDR3 runs 16 residues. With V trimmed by 0 bases and J by 7 bases, 11 bases remained unmatched. The germline CDR1 and CDR2 sequences are SQVTM and ANQGSEA. CDR3 sequence (DNA): TGCAGCGTTGAAGATTGGGGCGGGAGTAAGGTCGGGGAGCTGTTTTTT. As protein: CSVEDWGGSKVGELFF.

The rearrangement joins TRBV7-2 to TRBJ2-5; D is perhaps TRBD2 (5 bases). Germline V gene sequence: CDR1 SGHTA, CDR2 FQGNSA. This CDR3 is built from 13 residues. Trimming shortened V by 4 bases and J by 11 bases, and 17 bases separated the two germline ends. The DNA of the CDR3 is TGTGCCAGCAGCTGGCGGTCGGGGTTGGAGCAGTACTTC. This translates into CASSWRSGLEQYF.

This clonotype was picked up a small number of times. The V call is TRBV9, the J call TRBJ1-2; no definite D call. The CDR3 has 14 residues. Germline V gene sequence: CDR1 SGDLS, CDR2 YYNGEE. The V gene lost 5 bases and the J gene lost 4 bases, with 15 bases spanning the gap. The chain's CDR3 is CASSIIQKRYGYTF. The CDR3 DNA sequence: TGTGCCAGCAGTATAATACAGAAACGCTATGGCTACACCTTC.

The chain links TRBV7-9 to TRBJ2-7; D may correspond to TRBD1 or TRBD2 (5 bases each). Germline V lookup: CDR1 SEHNR, CDR2 FQNEAQ (reference sequence). Deletions cut 0 bases from V and 6 bases from J, with 9 bases between. The CDR3 length is 13 residues. In DNA form, the CDR3 reads TGTGCCAGCAGCTTAGCCGGGACGAGCGAGCAGTACTTC. It encodes CASSLAGTSEQYF.

The chain combines TRBV10-2 with TRBJ2-7; 8 bases agree with TRBD1. J lost 3 bases, V lost 3 bases, and 10 bases had no gene match. The CDR3 totals 16 residues. CDR1 WSHSY and CDR2 SAAADI come from the germline V gene. The DNA for the CDR3 is TGCGCCAGCAGTGACAGTGGGGCAGGGGGCGGCTACGAGCAGTACTTC. This codes for CASSDSGAGGGYEQYF.

To note about this clonotype: A much larger clonotype is one base distant, so this may be a read error. The chain employs TRBV20-1 and TRBJ2-7; 10 bases map to TRBD1. The CDR3 length is 12 residues. Germline V gene data show CDR1 as DFQATT and CDR2 as SNEGSKA (reference sequence). V was pared by 5 bases and J by 7 bases, with 5 bases of the junction left unmatched. The CDR3 region has the DNA TGCAGTGCTCCCGGGACAGGGGCGGAGCAGTACTTC. It specifies CSAPGTGAEQYF.

Many counts were recorded for this clonotype. The chain employs TRBV7-9 and TRBJ2-6; D may be TRBD1 (7 bases). The CDR3 contains 16 residues. Deletions cut 6 bases from V and 1 base from J, with 13 bases between. Germline CDR1 SEHNR, CDR2 FQNEAQ (reference sequence). The CDR3 DNA follows: TGTGCCAGCAGGGGGGCAGGGGGGTCTGGGGCCAACGTCCTGACTTTC. It translates to CASRGAGGSGANVLTF.

At least ten counts were recorded for this clonotype. V gene TRBV11-2 combines with J gene TRBJ2-6, with TRBD1 identical over 8 bases. Looked up from germline, CDR1 is SGHAT and CDR2 is FQNNGV. The CDR3 extends over 17 amino acids. Losses at the gene ends were 6 bases for V and 0 bases for J; bases not matched to a gene: 7. Here the CDR3 reads CASSLGTGGSGANVLTF. CDR3 nucleotides: TGTGCCAGCAGTCTCGGTACAGGGGGCTCTGGGGCCAACGTCCTGACTTTC.

In regard to this clonotype: This may be a read error, as it is one base from a much larger clone. The V gene is TRBV24-1, the J gene TRBJ2-7; tentatively, D is TRBD1 or TRBD2 (5 bases each). Germline V gives CDR1 KGHDR, CDR2 SFDVKD. The V gene lost 5 bases and the J gene lost 4 bases, with 17 bases spanning the gap. CDR3 length equals 15 residues. This chain's CDR3 is CATSGARDGNYEQYF. The DNA for the CDR3 is TGTGCCACCAGTGGTGCCCGGGACGGGAATTACGAGCAGTACTTC.

This clonotype was recorded at least ten times. The chain couples TRBV2 to TRBJ1-6; TRBD1 matches at 7 bases. CDR1 SNHLY and CDR2 FYNNEI come from the germline V gene. The CDR3 is 15 residues long. With V trimmed by 7 bases and J by 7 bases, 10 bases remained unmatched. The CDR3: CASTSRDRHNSPLHF. The CDR3 DNA reads as TGTGCCAGCACCAGCCGGGACAGACACAATTCACCCCTCCACTTT.

This clonotype was observed a few times. The chain couples TRBV5-8 to TRBJ2-7, with D unresolved. The germline V and J ends were trimmed by 0 bases and 3 bases, with 10 bases remaining between them. This CDR3 region has 14 residues. Germline lookup yields CDR1 SGHTS and CDR2 YDEGEE. The CDR3 region has the DNA TGTGCCAGCAGCTTGGAACCCATACGCTACGAGCAGTACTTC. It translates to CASSLEPIRYEQYF.

This clonotype was observed at least ten times. The CDR3 here is CSGEDLKTQYF. CDR3 bases: TGCAGTGGGGAGGATTTGAAGACCCAGTACTTC. This chain links TRBV20-1 with TRBJ2-5; tentatively, D is TRBD2 (6 bases). Germline V gives CDR1 DFQATT, CDR2 SNEGSKA (reference sequence). The V end was cut by 7 bases, the J end by 6 bases, with 12 bases between. The CDR3 contains 11 residues.

This clonotype came up many times. The rearrangement uses TRBV14 and TRBJ1-4; a weak D match, TRBD1 (5 bases). The CDR3 is 13 residues long. From germline, CDR1 is SGHDN and CDR2 FVKESK. Trimming took 3 bases from V and 7 from J, leaving 9 bases between them. Here the CDR3 DNA reads TGTGCCAGCAGCCACGGGGGGACTGAAAAACTGTTTTTT. Protein product: CASSHGGTEKLFF.

The chain employs TRBV7-3 and TRBJ1-6, with TRBD1 matching 8 bases. Trimming removed 2 bases from V and 9 bases from J; junction bases left unmatched: 9. The CDR3 has 16 amino acids. Per germline, CDR1 SGHTA and CDR2 FQGTGA. CDR3 amino acids: CASSLGPRGPGSPLHF. CDR3 DNA: TGTGCCAGCAGCTTAGGCCCCAGGGGGCCCGGTTCACCCCTCCACTTT.

The chain uses TRBV29-1 and TRBJ2-7, with 9 positions matching TRBD1. Germline V gene lookup returns CDR1 SQVTM and CDR2 ANQGSEA. The CDR3 spans 12 residues. The CDR3 DNA reads TGCAACCCCCTCGGGACAGGGACCGAGCAGTACTTC. Translating it yields CNPLGTGTEQYF.

This clonotype was found many times. The rearrangement links TRBV2 to TRBJ1-3, with D perhaps matching TRBD1 (5 bases). V was shortened by 8 bases and J by 2 bases, with 7 bases between the two germline ends. CDR1 is SNHLY and CDR2 is FYNNEI in the germline V gene. There are 12 residues in the CDR3. The CDR3, as DNA: TGTGCCAGCTCGGGGGCTGGAAACACCATATATTTT. As protein: CASSGAGNTIYF. The full variable domain, in which reference TRBV2 and TRBJ1-3 provide the parts outside the CDR3, is EPEVTQTPSHQVTQMGQEVILRCVPISNHLYFYWYRQILGQKVEFLVSFYNNEISEKSEIFDDQFSVERPDGSNFTLKIRSTKLEDSAMYFCASSGAGNTIYFGEGSWLTVV.

This clonotype was seen repeatedly, ten times or more. The chain recombines TRBV6-5 with TRBJ1-2; unclear D gene. V gave up 6 bases and J gave up 8 bases, with 13 bases separating them. The length of the CDR3 is 12 residues. CDR1 MNHEY and CDR2 SVGAGI come from the germline V gene. CDR3 DNA sequence: TGTGCCAGCAGATCTGGCAAATCCGGCTACACCTTC. Translated, it gives CASRSGKSGYTF.

The CDR3 loop reads CASIRGTSTGELFF. CDR3 bases: TGTGCCAGTATCCGGGGGACCTCCACCGGGGAGCTGTTTTTT. V and J are TRBV7-9 and TRBJ2-2; tentative D call: TRBD2 (6 bases). V dropped 9 bases and J dropped 4 bases, with 15 bases sitting between them. Germline V gene data show CDR1 as SEHNR and CDR2 as FQNEAQ (reference sequence). The CDR3 sequence is 14 residues long.

This clonotype was counted between two and nine times. The chain has TRBV6-2 or TRBV6-3 and TRBJ2-7; the match to TRBD1 covers 11 bases. Trimming cost V 6 bases and J 6 bases; bases outside gene matches: 7. Per germline, CDR1 MNHEY and CDR2 SVGEGT. This CDR3 is built from 14 residues. The CDR3 sequence: CASSRTGTGGEQYF. DNA of the CDR3: TGTGCCAGCAGCCGCACCGGGACAGGGGGCGAGCAGTACTTC.

To note about this clonotype: This may be a read error: a much more frequent sequence differs by one nucleotide. The J gene is TRBJ1-2, the V gene TRBV10-2; the match to TRBD1 covers 12 bases. The CDR3 is made up of 18 amino acids. After removal of 3 bases from V and 7 bases from J, the junction contained 15 bases not matched to a gene. The germline gives CDR1 WSHSY, CDR2 SAAADI. The CDR3 loop is CASSDEGTGGFGVSGYTF. CDR3 in DNA: TGCGCCAGCAGTGACGAAGGGACAGGGGGCTTTGGGGTGTCTGGCTACACCTTC.

The rearrangement joins TRBV10-3 to TRBJ1-5, with 8 bases that match TRBD1. The germline V gene encodes CDR1 ENHRY and CDR2 SYGVKD. V shed 10 bases, J shed 4 bases, and the junction held 9 bases outside the gene matches. The CDR3 consists of 14 residues. CDR3: CASAPGQENQPQHF. The CDR3 region has the DNA TGTGCCAGCGCCCCGGGACAGGAGAATCAGCCCCAGCATTTT.